A single sample is the source of the 24 T cell receptor beta chains below, sequenced in a study of blood T cell repertoires in COVID-19. Some clones are missing from TCRdb's copy, which holds only in-frame ones; the method was immunoSEQ multiplex PCR. Of 58,000 or so clones listed, 78% were seen once; the top ten hold under 5%. Sample: peripheral blood. The receptors here all came from a human donor in a cohort sampled during active COVID-19.

This chain joins TRBV9 and TRBJ2-5; 13 bases line up with TRBD2. CDR3 length: 16 residues. Looked up from germline, CDR1 is SGDLS and CDR2 is YYNGEE. V dropped 3 bases and J dropped 5; count of bases not matched to a gene: 7. The CDR3 nucleotides are TGTGCCAGCAGCGAACTAGCGGGAGGGGGTCGGGAGACCCAGTACTTC. The encoded protein is CASSELAGGGRETQYF.

The J gene is TRBJ2-7, the V gene TRBV9; 13 bases align to TRBD2. CDR1 and CDR2 (germline): SGDLS, YYNGEE. V lost 4 bases, J lost 5 bases, and 3 bases stayed unmatched. CDR3 length: 14 amino acids. The CDR3 loop reads CASSRTSGGNEQYF. The CDR3 region has the DNA TGTGCCAGCAGCAGGACTAGCGGGGGTAACGAGCAGTACTTC.

Concerning this clone: The junction departs from germline at one end; a sequencing error may be responsible. The chain recombines TRBV28 with TRBJ2-7; 9 bases are a match to TRBD2. The CDR3 covers 11 residues. Germline V CDR1 and CDR2: MDHEN, SYDVKM. The CDR3: CARGGGYEQYF. CDR3 in DNA: TGCGCCCGCGGGGGGGGGTACGAGCAGTACTTC.

The chain has TRBV15 and TRBJ2-2, with a weak D call TRBD2 (5 bases). Germline CDR1 LNHNV, CDR2 YYDKDF (reference sequence). V lost 3 bases and J 0 bases, leaving 11 bases between the germline ends. The CDR3 runs to 16 residues. CDR3 coding DNA: TGTGCCACCAGCAGGGAGCGGAGCGCGAACACCGGGGAGCTGTTTTTT. Its protein product is CATSRERSANTGELFF.

The rearrangement joins TRBV5-1 to TRBJ2-7, with 10 bases fitting TRBD1. Germline values: CDR1 SGHRS, CDR2 YFSETQ. With 4 bases clipped from V and 3 bases from J, the junction kept 10 bases outside the gene matches. CDR3 length equals 16 residues. DNA of the CDR3: TGCGCCAGCAGCCCCGGGACAGGGGTCTTAATCTACGAGCAGTACTTC. Translated, it gives CASSPGTGVLIYEQYF.

The genes are TRBV7-9 and TRBJ1-2, with D uncertain. With 3 bases removed from V and 6 bases from J, the gap between germline ends came to 20 bases. The V gene's germline CDR1 is SEHNR and CDR2 FQNEAQ (reference sequence). There are 16 residues in the CDR3. Here the CDR3 reads CASSFRAEGTPDGYTF. In nucleotides, the CDR3 is TGTGCCAGCAGCTTTCGGGCAGAGGGAACTCCGGATGGCTACACCTTC.

The chain employs TRBV4-1 and TRBJ2-1, with a possible D match to TRBD2 (7 bases). Between the trimmed V and J ends, which lost 0 bases and 3 bases, there was a span of 12 bases. The CDR3 consists of 16 residues. Looked up from germline, CDR1 is MGHRA and CDR2 is YSYEKL. The CDR3 bases are TGCGCCAGCAGCCAAGATGGAGGGGGGGACTACAATGAGCAGTTCTTC. Translating gives CASSQDGGGDYNEQFF.

The chain uses TRBV14 and TRBJ2-5; possible D gene TRBD1, 5 bases. Germline V lookup: CDR1 SGHDN, CDR2 FVKESK. The V end was cut by 4 bases, the J end by 6 bases, with 18 bases between. The CDR3 is made up of 15 amino acids. CDR3 region: CASSPPGRGLKTQYF. The DNA of the CDR3 is TGTGCCAGCAGCCCCCCAGGAAGGGGCTTGAAGACCCAGTACTTC.

V usage is TRBV6-5 and J usage is TRBJ2-7, with D perhaps matching TRBD1 (7 bases). The V end was cut by 2 bases, the J end by 6 bases, with 11 bases between. CDR3 length: 13 amino acids. Germline lookup yields CDR1 MNHEY and CDR2 SVGAGI. This CDR3 reads CASSYGGGVEQYF. DNA for the CDR3: TGTGCCAGCAGTTACGGAGGGGGCGTCGAGCAGTACTTC.

The genes are TRBV9 and TRBJ1-2, with 10 bases lining up with TRBD1. The V gene's germline CDR1 is SGDLS and CDR2 YYNGEE. This CDR3 comprises 15 residues. V shed 3 bases and J 4 bases; nucleotides not matched to a gene: 6. The CDR3 loop is CASSARTGGAYGYTF. CDR3 sequence (DNA): TGTGCCAGCAGCGCTCGGACAGGGGGTGCCTATGGCTACACCTTC.

The J gene is TRBJ1-2, the V gene TRBV19; D possibly corresponds to TRBD1 (6 bases). The length of the CDR3 is 13 residues. In germline, CDR1 is LNHDA, CDR2 SQIVND (reference sequence). Trimming left V 5 bases short and J 4 bases short, with 11 bases between. The CDR3 loop is CASSYTGIYGYTF. In DNA, the CDR3 is TGTGCCAGTAGTTACACAGGGATCTATGGCTACACCTTC.

This clone occurred many times. V and J are TRBV18 and TRBJ1-2; TRBD1 matches at 8 bases. The CDR3 has 13 amino acids. CDR1 and CDR2 (germline): KGHSH, LQKENI. V shed 0 bases, J shed 7 bases, and the junction held 1 base outside the gene matches. The CDR3 DNA reads TGTGCCAGCTCACCACCGACAGGGGTTGGCTACACCTTC. Translated: CASSPPTGVGYTF.

CDR3 protein: CASSLGSGGLDTYEQYF. In DNA form, the CDR3 reads TGTGCCAGCAGCTTAGGGAGCGGAGGGCTAGATACCTACGAGCAGTACTTC. The chain joins TRBV11-2 to TRBJ2-7; D is perhaps TRBD2 (6 bases). The CDR3 extends over 17 amino acids. Germline lookup yields CDR1 SGHAT and CDR2 FQNNGV. V was shortened by 1 base and J by 2 bases, with 18 bases between the two germline ends.

DNA for the CDR3: TGTGCCAGCAGACGGGGGGCCTTCCAGAACACTGAAGCTTTCTTT. Translating gives CASRRGAFQNTEAFF. This sequence joins TRBV7-6 and TRBJ1-1; D might be TRBD1 (6 bases). This CDR3 region has 15 residues. V was pared by 6 bases and J by 1 base, with 15 bases between. CDR1 is SGHVS and CDR2 is FNYEAQ in the germline V gene.

The chain joins TRBV15 to TRBJ2-7; D is possibly TRBD1 (6 bases). V was cut by 2 bases and J by 6 bases, with 14 bases left in between. In germline, CDR1 is LNHNV, CDR2 YYDKDF (reference sequence). The CDR3 length is 14 residues. This CDR3 reads CATSRRDTSFEQYF. The CDR3 DNA is TGTGCCACCAGCAGACGGGACACCAGTTTCGAGCAGTACTTC.

V is TRBV3-1 (or the pseudogene TRBV3-2) and J is TRBJ1-1; D remains ambiguous. The ends were cut back, 4 bases at V and 1 base at J, with 10 bases in the middle. The CDR3 has 14 residues. Germline V CDR1 and CDR2: LGHDT, YNNKEL (reference sequence). The CDR3, as DNA: TGTGCCAGCAGCCCTCTCACGAGGAACACTGAAGCTTTCTTT. Its protein product is CASSPLTRNTEAFF.

The V and J genes are TRBV5-1 and TRBJ1-1; 9 bases are a match to TRBD1. Germline CDR1 reads SGHRS; CDR2 reads YFSETQ. The CDR3 length is 15 residues. The trim removed 4 bases at V and 4 bases at J, leaving 8 bases unmatched. CDR3 sequence (DNA): TGCGCCAGCAGCCCGGGACAGGGAGCAGCCACTGAAGCTTTCTTT. It yields the protein CASSPGQGAATEAFF.

The V gene is TRBV7-8, the J gene TRBJ1-6, with a possible D match to TRBD1 (6 bases). This CDR3 has 15 amino acids. The V gene lost 4 bases and the J gene lost 5 bases, with 12 bases spanning the gap. Germline loops: CDR1 SGHVS, CDR2 FQNEAQ. The CDR3 region is CASSSGQVNNSPLHF. DNA of the CDR3: TGTGCCAGCAGCTCGGGACAAGTAAATAATTCACCCCTCCACTTT.

The rearrangement uses TRBV27 and TRBJ1-1; 7 nucleotides match TRBD1. Trimming took 7 bases from V and 0 from J; bases not matched to a gene: 2. Germline V gene data show CDR1 as MNHEY and CDR2 as SMNVEV (reference sequence). The CDR3 loop spans 13 amino acids. In DNA, the CDR3 is TGTGCCAGCAAGGGACAGCTGAACACTGAAGCTTTCTTT. Protein sequence: CASKGQLNTEAFF.

This clone was seen only a few times. The chain carries TRBV30 and TRBJ2-7; TRBD1 agrees at 9 bases. CDR1 GTSNPN and CDR2 SVGIG come from the germline V gene (reference sequence). The J segment lost 3 bases and the V segment lost 3 bases, leaving 9 bases of the junction unmatched. This CDR3 is 15 amino acids long. The CDR3 DNA reads TGTGCCTGGAGAAGGGTACAGGGGGCCCTCTACGAGCAGTACTTC. Translation: CAWRRVQGALYEQYF. The full variable domain, its missing parts supplied by reference TRBV30 and TRBJ2-7, is SQTIHQWPATLVQPVGSPLSLECTVEGTSNPNLYWYRQAAGRGLQLLFYSVGIGQISSEVPQNLSASRPQDRQFILSSKKLLLSDSGFYLCAWRRVQGALYEQYFGPGTRLTVT.

This clone was recorded once. CDR3 nucleotide sequence: TGCGCCAGCAGCTCCGGGGGTTGGCCAGCGGACAATGAGCAGTTCTTC. It is translated as CASSSGGWPADNEQFF. The chain links TRBV5-1 to TRBJ2-1, with a weak D call TRBD2 (6 bases). Trimming removed 3 bases at V and 5 bases at J, with 18 bases between. CDR3 length equals 16 residues. CDR1 and CDR2 from the germline V gene are SGHRS and YFSETQ. Filled out from reference TRBV5-1 and TRBJ2-1, the complete variable domain reads KAGVTQTPRYLIKTRGQQVTLSCSPISGHRSVSWYQQTPGQGLQFLFEYFSETQRNKGNFPGRFSGRQFSNSRSEMNVSTLELGDSALYLCASSSGGWPADNEQFFGPGTRLTVL.

In this sample, this clone turned up once. The chain uses TRBV9 and TRBJ1-1, with 7 bases that match TRBD1. This CDR3 comprises 16 residues. V shed 4 bases, J shed 2 bases, and the junction held 11 bases outside the gene matches. Looked up from germline, CDR1 is SGDLS and CDR2 is YYNGEE. CDR3 in amino acids: CASSPHGGGFNTEAFF. The CDR3 DNA follows: TGTGCCAGCAGCCCCCACGGAGGGGGCTTCAACACTGAAGCTTTCTTT.

The chain couples TRBV2 to TRBJ1-3; 8 positions agree with TRBD1. Trimming cost V 5 bases and J 4 bases; bases outside gene matches: 7. The CDR3 totals 15 residues. Per the germline V gene, CDR1 is SNHLY and CDR2 is FYNNEI. CDR3: CASSLLTGEGNTIYF. The CDR3 DNA sequence: TGTGCCAGCAGTCTCTTGACAGGGGAAGGAAACACCATATATTTT.

This clone was found a few times. J is TRBJ2-7 and V is TRBV14; 9 nucleotides align to TRBD1. V lost 4 bases, J lost 2 bases, and 6 bases stayed unmatched. The CDR3 contains 15 residues. Germline lookup yields CDR1 SGHDN and CDR2 FVKESK. DNA for the CDR3: TGTGCCAGCAGCCGACCGGGACAGGGAACCTACGAGCAGTACTTC. It encodes CASSRPGQGTYEQYF.